The TCR beta chain described here comes from a study of blood T cells in healthy people across ages. A second PCR of 7 to 11 cycles used a sample-barcoded 5' primer and a J-beta primer mix. TCRdb called the 5' RACE reads again in MiXCR, with one record for every CDR3 protein. The sample records about 640,000 distinct CDR3 sequences, roughly three fifths being singletons. The receptor was isolated from a man aged 60 to 69 in good health. The sample comprised blood.

The CDR3 DNA reads TGCGCCAGCAGCCTGGGGCCCAACAGGGGTCAGCCCCAGCATTTT. It is translated as CASSLGPNRGQPQHF. The chain recombines TRBV4-1 with TRBJ1-5; 7 nucleotides align to TRBD1. J gave up 6 bases and V 4 bases, and 9 bases lay outside the gene matches. CDR1 is MGHRA, CDR2 YSYEKL, per germline. The CDR3 loop spans 15 amino acids.